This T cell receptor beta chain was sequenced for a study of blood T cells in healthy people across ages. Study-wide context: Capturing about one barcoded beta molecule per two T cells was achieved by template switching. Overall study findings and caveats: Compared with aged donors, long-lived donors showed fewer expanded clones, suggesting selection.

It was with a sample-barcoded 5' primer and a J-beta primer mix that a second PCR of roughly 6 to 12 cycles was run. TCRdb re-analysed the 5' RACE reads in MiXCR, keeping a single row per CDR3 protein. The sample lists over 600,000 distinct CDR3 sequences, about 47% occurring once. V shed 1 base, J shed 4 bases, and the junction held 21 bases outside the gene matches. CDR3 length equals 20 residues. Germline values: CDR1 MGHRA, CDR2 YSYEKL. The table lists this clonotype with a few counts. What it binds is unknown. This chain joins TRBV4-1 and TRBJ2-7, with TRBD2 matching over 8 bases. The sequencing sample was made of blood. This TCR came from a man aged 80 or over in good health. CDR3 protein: CASSQGFVAGRSGLAYEQYF. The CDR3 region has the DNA TGCGCCAGCAGCCAAGGTTTTGTAGCGGGACGGAGTGGATTGGCTTACGAGCAGTACTTC.